This T cell receptor (beta chain) was observed in a study of T-cell memory formation after mild COVID-19. MiXCR was run by TCRdb on the 5' RACE reads, yielding one entry per CDR3 protein. The sample has 300,000 to 400,000 distinct CDR3 sequences; under 15% are singletons. Germline V gene lookup returns CDR1 GTSNPN and CDR2 SVGIG (reference sequence). The CDR3 runs 13 residues. Trimming shortened V by 0 bases and J by 4 bases, and 9 bases separated the two germline ends. This clonotype has more than one count but fewer than ten. Source material: PBMCs or a T cell subset sorted from them (not recorded which). This chain uses TRBV30 with TRBJ1-1; D is unresolved. The receptor comes from a man between 18 and 29 years old who had mild COVID-19 (a few samples of this study predate the infection). Cell type and time point are not known. The CDR3 spells CAWSVNGVTEAFF. In DNA, the CDR3 is TGTGCCTGGAGTGTAAATGGGGTCACTGAAGCTTTCTTT. Full variable domain (missing parts from reference TRBV30 and TRBJ1-1): SQTIHQWPATLVQPVGSPLSLECTVEGTSNPNLYWYRQAAGRGLQLLFYSVGIGQISSEVPQNLSASRPQDRQFILSSKKLLLSDSGFYLCAWSVNGVTEAFFGQGTRLTVV.